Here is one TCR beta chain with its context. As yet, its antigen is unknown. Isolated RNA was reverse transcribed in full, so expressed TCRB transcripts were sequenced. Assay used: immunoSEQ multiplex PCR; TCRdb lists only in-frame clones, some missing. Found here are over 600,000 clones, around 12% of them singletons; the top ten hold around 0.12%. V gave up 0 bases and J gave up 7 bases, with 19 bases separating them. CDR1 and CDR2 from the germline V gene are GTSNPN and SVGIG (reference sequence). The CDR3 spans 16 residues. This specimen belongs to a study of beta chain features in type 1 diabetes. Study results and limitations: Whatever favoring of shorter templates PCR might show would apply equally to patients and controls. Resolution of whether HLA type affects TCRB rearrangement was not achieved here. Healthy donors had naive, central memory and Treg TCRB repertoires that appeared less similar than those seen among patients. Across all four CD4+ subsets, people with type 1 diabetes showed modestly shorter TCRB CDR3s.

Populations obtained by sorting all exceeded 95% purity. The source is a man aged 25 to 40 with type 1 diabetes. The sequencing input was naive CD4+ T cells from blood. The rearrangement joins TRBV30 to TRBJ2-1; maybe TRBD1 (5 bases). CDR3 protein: CAWSVRSIQGLNEQFF. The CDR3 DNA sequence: TGTGCCTGGAGTGTACGTAGTATCCAGGGATTAAATGAGCAGTTCTTC.